The present TCR beta chain was sequenced within a study of T cell clones after liver transplantation. Study-level results: Circulating graft-donor-reactive CD4 TCRbeta sequences fell significantly post-transplant in most of the 8 subjects. A larger donor-reactive than third-party decline suggested partial antigen-specific deletion.

TCRdb's table, derived via immunoSEQ multiplex PCR, lists solely in-frame clones and lacks some. Altogether around 97,000 clones are present, around 80% being singletons, with the ten largest covering 2.5% to 3.5%. As regards this clone: The antigen is not known.

The CDR3 is 15 residues long. Germline V gene lookup returns CDR1 SGHRS and CDR2 YFSETQ. V lost 2 bases to trimming and J lost 8 bases, with 17 bases between them. V usage is TRBV5-1 and J usage is TRBJ2-1, with a tentative D call TRBD1 (5 bases). The origin of this receptor is a human patient who received a liver transplant. Some T cells may have come from the graft donor. Sequences were derived from CD4+ T cells from blood, sampled approximately 4 years after liver transplant. The CDR3 nucleotides are TGCGCCAGCAGCTTCAGAGACAGTAAATCTGATGAGCAGTTCTTC. Translated, it gives CASSFRDSKSDEQFF.